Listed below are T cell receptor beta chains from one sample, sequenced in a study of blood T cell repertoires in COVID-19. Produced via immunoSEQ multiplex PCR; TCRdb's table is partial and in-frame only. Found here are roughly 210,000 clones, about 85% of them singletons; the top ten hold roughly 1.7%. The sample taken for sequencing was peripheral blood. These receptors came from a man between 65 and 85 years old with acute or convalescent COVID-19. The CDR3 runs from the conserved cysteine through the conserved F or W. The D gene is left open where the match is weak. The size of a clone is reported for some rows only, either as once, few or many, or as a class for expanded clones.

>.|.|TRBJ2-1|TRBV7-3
TGTGCCAGCAGCCTTGCGGGGGCGACTAGCCATGAGCAGTTCTTC
CASSLAGATSHEQFF
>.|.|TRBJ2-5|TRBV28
TGTGCCAGCAGTTTGGGCACGCCTAAAGCCACCTACTTC
CASSLGTPKATYF
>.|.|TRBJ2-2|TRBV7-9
TGTGCCAGCGCTTCTATGAGCACCGGGGAGCTGTTTTTT
CASASMSTGELFF
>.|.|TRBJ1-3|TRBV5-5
TGTGCCAGCAGCCTACAGGGACAAATCTCTGGAAACACCATATATTTT
CASSLQGQISGNTIYF
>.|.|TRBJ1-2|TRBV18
TGTGCCAGCTCACCACGTAGTTGGCAGGATGGCTACACCTTC
CASSPRSWQDGYTF
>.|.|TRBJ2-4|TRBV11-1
TGTGCCAGCAGCGTCGACAGAAAAAACATTCAGTACTTC
CASSVDRKNIQYF
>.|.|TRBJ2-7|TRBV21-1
TGTGCCAGCAGCACTTGTCGAGACAGATTC
CASSTCRDRF
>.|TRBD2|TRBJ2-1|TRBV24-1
TGTGCCACCAGTGACCCGACTAGCGGGAGATACAATGAGCAGTTCTTC
CATSDPTSGRYNEQFF
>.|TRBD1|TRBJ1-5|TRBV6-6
TGTGCCAGCAGTCACGGAGGGGGACAGGTTTTCACACGTAGCGGTCAGCCCCAGCATTTT
CASSHGGGQVFTRSGQPQHF
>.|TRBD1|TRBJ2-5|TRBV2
TGTGCCAGCAGTGGGACAGGCCAAGAGACCCAGTACTTC
CASSGTGQETQYF
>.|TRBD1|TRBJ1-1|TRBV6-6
TGTGCCAGCAGTCAACAGGGGGCTAAGAACACTGAAGCTTTCTTT
CASSQQGAKNTEAFF
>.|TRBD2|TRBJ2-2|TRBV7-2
TGTGCCAGCAGCTGGGGACTAGGGCTAGCGGGAGACGCCGGGGAGCTGTTTTTT
CASSWGLGLAGDAGELFF
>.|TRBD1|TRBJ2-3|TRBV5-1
TGCGCCAGCAGCTCACCGGACAGGGGCAAAAGCACAGATACGCAGTATTTT
CASSSPDRGKSTDTQYF
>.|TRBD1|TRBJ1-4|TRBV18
TGTGCCAGCTCACCACGAGGGACAGCAACTAATGAAAAACTGTTTTTT
CASSPRGTATNEKLFF
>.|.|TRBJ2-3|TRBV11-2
TGTGCCAGCAGCCTTGGGCCCAGCATCACAGATACGCAGTATTTT
CASSLGPSITDTQYF
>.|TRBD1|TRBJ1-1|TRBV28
TGTGCCAGCAGTACCAGGGGGCGCCGGGCCACTGAAGCTTTCTTT
CASSTRGRRATEAFF
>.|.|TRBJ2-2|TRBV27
TGTGCCAGCAGTTTTGGGTCAGAAACATCACTATTGAACACCGGGGAGCTGTTTTTT
CASSFGSETSLLNTGELFF
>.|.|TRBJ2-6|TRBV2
TGTGCCTCCAACTCTGGGGCCAACGTCCTGACTTTC
CASNSGANVLTF
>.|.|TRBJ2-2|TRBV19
TGTGCCACCGCGGGGGCCCTTGCGAACACCGGGGAGCTGTTTTTT
CATAGALANTGELFF
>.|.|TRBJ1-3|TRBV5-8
TGTGCCAGCAGCATCGACAGGACCTCTGGAAACACCATATATTTT
CASSIDRTSGNTIYF
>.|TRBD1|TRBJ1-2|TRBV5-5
TGTGCCAGCAGCCCTACTATACAGGGGGTGGCAGCTAACTATGGCTACACCTTC
CASSPTIQGVAANYGYTF
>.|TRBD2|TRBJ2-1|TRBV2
TGTGCCAGCCTAAAAACGACTAGCGGGAACAATGAGCAGTTCTTC
CASLKTTSGNNEQFF
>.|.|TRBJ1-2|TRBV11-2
TGTGCCAGCAGCTTAGGTGTGCCAGGGGCAAACTATGGCTACACCTTC
CASSLGVPGANYGYTF
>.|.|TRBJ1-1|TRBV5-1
TGCGCCAGCAGCTTACAGACAGGATTCGGCACTGAAGCTTTCTTT
CASSLQTGFGTEAFF
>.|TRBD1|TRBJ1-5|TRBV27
TGTGCCAGCAAGGTCGGGACAGGGTTAAGTCAGCCCCAGCATTTT
CASKVGTGLSQPQHF
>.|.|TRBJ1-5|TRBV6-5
TGTGCCAGCAGGATGGACATGCATAGCAATCAGCCCCAGCATTTT
CASRMDMHSNQPQHF
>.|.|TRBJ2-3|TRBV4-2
TGTGCCAGCAGCCAAGATACTGCGGGGGATACGCAGTATTTT
CASSQDTAGDTQYF
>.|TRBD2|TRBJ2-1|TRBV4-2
TGTGCCAGCAGCCTCGTCGTAGCGGGAGGGTACAATGAGCAGTTCTTC
CASSLVVAGGYNEQFF
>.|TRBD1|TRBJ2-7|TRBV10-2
TGCGCCAGCAGTGAGCCACGACAGGGCGCAGAAGAGCAGTACTTC
CASSEPRQGAEEQYF
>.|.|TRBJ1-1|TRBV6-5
TGTGCCAGCAGTTTATACTTGAACACTGAAGCTTTCTTT
CASSLYLNTEAFF
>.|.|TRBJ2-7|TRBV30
TGTGCCTGGAGCCGGAGACAGGCGCCAACCTACGAGCAGTACTTC
CAWSRRQAPTYEQYF
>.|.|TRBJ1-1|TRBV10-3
TGTGCCACCCAGGGGAATGTTATGAACACTGAAGCTTTCTTT
CATQGNVMNTEAFF
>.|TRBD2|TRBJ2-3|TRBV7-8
TGTGCCAGCAGCAGCGGGATGTTAGATACGCAGTATTTT
CASSSGMLDTQYF
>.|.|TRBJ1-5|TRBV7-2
TGTGCCAGCAGCTCAGCGGGAGGCGCAAATCAGCCCCAGCATTTT
CASSSAGGANQPQHF
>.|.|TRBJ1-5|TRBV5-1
TGCGCCAGCAGCCCGCCGGCAGGGGGCAATCAGCCCCAGCATTTT
CASSPPAGGNQPQHF
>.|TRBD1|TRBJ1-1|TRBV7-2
TGTGCCAGCAGCTTACGAGCCCAGGGACAGGGGGCGTTCTTT
CASSLRAQGQGAFF
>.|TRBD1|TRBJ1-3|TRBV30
TGTGCCTGGAGTCGGGGACAGGGGGCTGCCATATATTTT
CAWSRGQGAAIYF
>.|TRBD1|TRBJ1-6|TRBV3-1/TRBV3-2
TGTGCCAGCAGCCAAGAGAGACAGGGGGCGGCGTTCCCGCCCCTCCACTTT
CASSQERQGAAFPPLHF
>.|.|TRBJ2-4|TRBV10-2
TGCGCCAGCAGTGAGGAGGGTCTTATAGCCAAAAACATTCAGTACTTC
CASSEEGLIAKNIQYF
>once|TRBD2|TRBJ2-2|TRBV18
TGTGCCAGCTCAAGACTAGCGGGAGGGCCCGGCACCGGGGAGCTGTTTTTT
CASSRLAGGPGTGELFF
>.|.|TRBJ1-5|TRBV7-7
TGTGCTAGTTCCGGGAATCAGCCCCAGCATTTT
CASSGNQPQHF
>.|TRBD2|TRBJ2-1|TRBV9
TGTGCCAGCAGCGCCTCTAGCGGGTACTACAATGAGCAGTTCTTC
CASSASSGYYNEQFF
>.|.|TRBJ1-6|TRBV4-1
TGCGCCAGCAGCCAAGCAGGGAACAATAATTCACCCCTCCACTTT
CASSQAGNNNSPLHF
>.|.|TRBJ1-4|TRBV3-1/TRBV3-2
TGTGCCAGCAGCCGTCGGGACTCCGAAAAACTGTTTTTT
CASSRRDSEKLFF
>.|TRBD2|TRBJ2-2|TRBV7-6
TGTGCCAGCAGCTCCCCATTAGGACGGGAGGGCCGAAGCGGGGAGCTGTTTTTT
CASSSPLGREGRSGELFF